This passage covers 21 T cell receptor beta chains from one sample sequenced in a study of Ad26.COV2.S vaccination and SARS-CoV-2 variants. Treatment described: 15 to 20 received Ad26.COV2.S at low or high dose, single or two shots; 5 received placebo; per-sample allocation not given. Sampling was done on day 63 after the first vaccine or placebo injection. Assay: immunoSEQ multiplex PCR; the TCRdb copy retains only in-frame clones and omits some. The sample holds 200,000 to 300,000 clones; roughly 90% are singletons and the top ten take around 10%. The sample was peripheral blood, taken in a trial of Ad26.COV2.S vaccine versus placebo. These receptors came from a person aged 18 to 65 who received the Ad26.COV2.S COVID-19 vaccine or a placebo.

The J gene is TRBJ1-3, the V gene TRBV9; D gene uncertain. Per the germline V gene, CDR1 is SGDLS and CDR2 is YYNGEE. The length of the CDR3 is 12 residues. The V end lost 5 bases, the J end lost 4 bases, and 7 bases lay between the germline ends. The CDR3 is CASSEVGNTIYF. CDR3 coding DNA: TGTGCCAGCAGTGAAGTCGGAAACACCATATATTTT.

J is TRBJ2-7 and V is TRBV19; 9 bases align to TRBD1. The J segment lost 3 bases and the V segment lost 7 bases, leaving 7 bases of the junction unmatched. The length of the CDR3 is 14 residues. Germline loops: CDR1 LNHDA, CDR2 SQIVND (reference sequence). Here the CDR3 DNA reads TGTGCCAGTACCCCGGGACAGGGTGTCTACGAGCAGTACTTC. This sequence encodes CASTPGQGVYEQYF.

The chain recombines TRBV7-8 with TRBJ1-3; TRBD1 agrees at 8 bases. Germline V gives CDR1 SGHVS, CDR2 FQNEAQ. V lost 4 bases, J lost 6 bases, and 8 bases stayed unmatched. The CDR3 consists of 15 residues. CDR3 sequence: CASSSTGTGQNTIYF. The CDR3 DNA sequence: TGTGCCAGCAGCTCGACAGGGACAGGCCAAAACACCATATATTTT.

This sequence joins TRBV19 and TRBJ1-3; maybe TRBD1 (5 bases). The CDR3 is made up of 16 amino acids. V lost 8 bases, J lost 0 bases, and 17 bases lay in between. Germline CDR1 reads LNHDA; CDR2 reads SQIVND (reference sequence). The CDR3 DNA is TGTGCCAGTGGGGCTTTTCTTGGGGACTCTGGAAACACCATATATTTT. This codes for CASGAFLGDSGNTIYF.

This clone has a handful of counts. The chain links TRBV6-2 or TRBV6-3 to TRBJ1-5, with D unclear. The germline V gene has CDR1 MNHEY and CDR2 SVGEGT. The CDR3 has 14 amino acids. The ends were cut back, 0 bases at V and 4 bases at J, with 7 bases in the middle. Written as DNA, the CDR3 is TGTGCCAGCAGTTACTCGACGTGGAATCAGCCCCAGCATTTT. It specifies CASSYSTWNQPQHF.

The gene calls are TRBV27 and TRBJ2-7; D might be TRBD1 (7 bases). From germline, CDR1 is MNHEY and CDR2 SMNVEV (reference sequence). Trimming pared 2 bases from V and 5 bases from J, leaving 22 bases between. This CDR3 has 17 amino acids. CDR3 residues: CASSLSPPPTGRNEQYF. CDR3 bases: TGTGCCAGCAGTTTAAGCCCGCCCCCGACAGGGAGGAACGAGCAGTACTTC.

DNA of the CDR3: TGTGCCAGCAGTTACTCAGCGGACAGGTCGAACATTCAGTACTTC. Its protein product is CASSYSADRSNIQYF. The V and J genes are TRBV6-5 and TRBJ2-4; 7 bases align to TRBD1. This CDR3 comprises 15 residues. The germline V gene has CDR1 MNHEY and CDR2 SVGAGI. After removal of 0 bases from V and 7 bases from J, the junction contained 6 bases not matched to a gene.

V and J are TRBV7-2 and TRBJ2-7; D possibly matches TRBD1 or TRBD2 (5 bases each). V gave up 6 bases and J gave up 2 bases, with 14 bases separating them. The CDR3 sequence is 14 residues long. CDR1 is SGHTA, CDR2 FQGNSA, per germline. The CDR3 loop is CASSSRDPAYEQYF. In DNA, the CDR3 is TGTGCCAGCAGTTCCCGGGACCCAGCCTACGAGCAGTACTTC.

This clone was seen ten or more times. The rearrangement links TRBV5-4 to TRBJ1-4, with D perhaps matching TRBD1 (5 bases). Germline CDR1 reads SGHNT; CDR2 reads YYREEE (reference sequence). Trimming left V 2 bases short and J 8 bases short, with 10 bases between. This CDR3 spans 13 amino acids. CDR3 sequence (DNA): TGTGCCAGCAGCTTTCAGGGTGAGGAAAAACTGTTTTTT. This translates into CASSFQGEEKLFF.

The V gene is TRBV4-1, the J gene TRBJ1-2, with D unclear. Trimming took 0 bases from V and 6 from J, leaving 14 bases between them. This CDR3 region has 15 residues. In germline, CDR1 is MGHRA, CDR2 YSYEKL. CDR3 nucleotide sequence: TGCGCCAGCAGCCAAGATGGCCGGCCTGGGGATGGCTACACCTTC. This encodes CASSQDGRPGDGYTF.

The J gene is TRBJ2-7, the V gene TRBV19, with a tentative D call TRBD2 (5 bases). With 5 bases removed from V and 2 bases from J, the gap between germline ends came to 10 bases. The CDR3 consists of 13 residues. Germline values: CDR1 LNHDA, CDR2 SQIVND (reference sequence). The CDR3 nucleotides read TGTGCCAGTAGTCGGGCGGAGGCCTACGAGCAGTACTTC. Translation gives CASSRAEAYEQYF.

The J gene is TRBJ2-3, the V gene TRBV10-3; D gene uncertain. Trimming stripped 7 bases from V and 0 bases from J, with 11 bases between. Germline lookup yields CDR1 ENHRY and CDR2 SYGVKD. The CDR3 is 14 amino acids. The CDR3 spells CAITLTPSTDTQYF. CDR3 nucleotide sequence: TGTGCCATCACGCTTACACCTAGCACAGATACGCAGTATTTT.

V and J are TRBV28 and TRBJ1-6, with a tentative D call TRBD1 (6 bases). The CDR3 runs 15 residues. Germline V gene data show CDR1 as MDHEN and CDR2 as SYDVKM. V was pared by 6 bases and J by 7 bases, with 16 bases between. The CDR3 nucleotides are TGTGCCAGCAGCCCCGTGGAGGGGGTCAATTCACCCCTCCACTTT. This sequence encodes CASSPVEGVNSPLHF. Combining the CDR3 with reference TRBV28 and TRBJ1-6 gives the whole variable domain DVKVTQSSRYLVKRTGEKVFLECVQDMDHENMFWYRQDPGLGLRLIYFSYDVKMKEKGDIPEGYSVSREKKERFSLILESASTNQTSMYLCASSPVEGVNSPLHFGNGTRLTVT.

The V and J genes are TRBV19 and TRBJ2-7; D is possibly TRBD1 (7 bases). This CDR3 has 15 amino acids. Germline CDR1 is LNHDA and CDR2 is SQIVND (reference sequence). The V end was cut by 4 bases, the J end by 3 bases, with 16 bases between. This CDR3 is CASSTGGRAGYEQYF. DNA of the CDR3: TGTGCCAGTAGTACAGGGGGAAGAGCGGGCTACGAGCAGTACTTC.

In this sample, this clone turned up once. The gene calls are TRBV6-5 and TRBJ1-5; 8 nucleotides agree with TRBD1. Germline V CDR1 and CDR2: MNHEY, SVGAGI. The CDR3 sequence is 15 residues long. Trimming cost V 4 bases and J 7 bases; bases outside gene matches: 9. For the CDR3, the DNA is TGTGCCAGCAGTTTTACCCAGGGGGCAAGCCAGCCCCAGCATTTT. This translates into CASSFTQGASQPQHF.

V gene TRBV15 combines with J gene TRBJ2-5; 8 nucleotides match TRBD1. The CDR3 is 15 amino acids. V shed 3 bases, J shed 5 bases, and the junction held 8 bases outside the gene matches. Germline loops: CDR1 LNHNV, CDR2 YYDKDF (reference sequence). The CDR3 sequence is CATSREGQGGETQYF. As DNA, the CDR3 is TGTGCCACCAGCAGGGAAGGACAGGGCGGGGAGACCCAGTACTTC.

This chain joins TRBV5-4 and TRBJ1-2; 7 nucleotides line up with TRBD1. CDR1 and CDR2 (germline): SGHNT, YYREEE (reference sequence). The CDR3 extends over 15 amino acids. J was trimmed by 4 bases and V by 5 bases; bases with no gene match: 11. The CDR3 DNA is TGTGCCAGCAGTCCCACCCAGGACAGGATCTATGGCTACACCTTC. It translates to CASSPTQDRIYGYTF. The complete variable domain, with remaining parts taken from reference TRBV5-4 and TRBJ1-2, reads ETGVTQSPTHLIKTRGQQVTLRCSSQSGHNTVSWYQQALGQGPQFIFQYYREEENGRGNFPPRFSGLQFPNYSSELNVNALELDDSALYLCASSPTQDRIYGYTFGSGTRLTVV.

This rearrangement joins TRBV3-1 (or the pseudogene TRBV3-2) to TRBJ1-1; D gene unclear. Trimming removed 6 bases from V and 1 base from J, with 6 bases in between. CDR1 LGHDT and CDR2 YNNKEL come from the germline V gene (reference sequence). The CDR3 contains 12 residues. The CDR3 spells CASRRGNTEAFF. The CDR3 coding sequence is TGTGCCAGCAGACGGGGGAACACTGAAGCTTTCTTT.

V gene TRBV19 combines with J gene TRBJ1-1, with TRBD1 identical over 10 bases. V lost 4 bases and J lost 1; bases outside the gene matches: 3. The CDR3 length is 15 residues. Per the germline V gene, CDR1 is LNHDA and CDR2 is SQIVND (reference sequence). This chain's CDR3 is CASSTWDRGNTEAFF. CDR3 in DNA: TGTGCCAGTAGTACTTGGGACAGGGGGAACACTGAAGCTTTCTTT.

The chain has TRBV4-1 and TRBJ1-5; D not resolved. The CDR3 consists of 17 residues. The ends were cut back, 1 base at V and 6 bases at J, with 19 bases in the middle. Germline V lookup: CDR1 MGHRA, CDR2 YSYEKL. The CDR3, as DNA: TGCGCCAGCAGCCAAGGGTTTGGGGTTCTAGCAGGTCAGCCCCAGCATTTT. Residues: CASSQGFGVLAGQPQHF.

A single count supports this clone. The rearrangement joins TRBV4-1 to TRBJ2-7; maybe TRBD1 (5 bases). CDR3 length equals 14 residues. V lost 0 bases to trimming and J lost 4 bases, with 10 bases between them. CDR1 is MGHRA and CDR2 is YSYEKL in the germline V gene. CDR3 sequence: CASSQDRVTYEQYF. The CDR3 DNA sequence: TGCGCCAGCAGCCAAGACAGGGTGACTTACGAGCAGTACTTC.